The 17 T cell receptor beta chains below were found in one sample sequenced in a study of cytomegalovirus exposure and HLA in healthy donors. The PCR had 60 Vbeta and 13 Jbeta primers. Sequencing was performed with immunoSEQ multiplex PCR; in TCRdb, only in-frame clones are kept and a portion is missing. In the table there are 110,000 or so clones, roughly 76% of which are singletons. Specimen: PBMCs. These TCRs come from a woman aged 40 to 50 in good health and CMV-seropositive.

This chain connects TRBV7-7 to TRBJ2-6; no definite D call. The CDR3 length is 14 residues. Trimming removed 6 bases at V and 1 base at J, with 7 bases between. Per the germline V gene, CDR1 is SSHAT and CDR2 is FNYEAQ (reference sequence). In DNA form, the CDR3 reads TGTGCCAGCAGTCCGGTTTCTGGGGCCAACGTCCTGACTTTC. It translates to CASSPVSGANVLTF.

J is TRBJ1-1 and V is TRBV19; maybe TRBD1 (5 bases). Trimming pared 7 bases from V and 0 bases from J, leaving 12 bases between. Germline CDR1 reads LNHDA; CDR2 reads SQIVND (reference sequence). The CDR3 runs 14 residues. Written as DNA, the CDR3 is TGTGCCAGTATGGGGCGGCATATGAACACTGAAGCTTTCTTT. Its translation: CASMGRHMNTEAFF.

The J gene is TRBJ1-1, the V gene TRBV5-8, with D perhaps matching TRBD1 (5 bases). Between the trimmed V and J ends, which lost 2 bases and 9 bases, there was a span of 20 bases. This CDR3 has 15 amino acids. The germline gives CDR1 SGHTS, CDR2 YDEGEE. The CDR3 spells CASSLGGGVSLQAFF. For the CDR3, the DNA is TGTGCCAGCAGCTTAGGTGGGGGGGTTTCGCTCCAAGCTTTCTTT. Combining the CDR3 with reference TRBV5-8 and TRBJ1-1 gives the whole variable domain EAGVTQSPTHLIKTRGQQATLRCSPISGHTSVYWYQQALGLGLQFLLWYDEGEERNRGNFPPRFSGRQFPNYSSELNVNALELEDSALYLCASSLGGGVSLQAFFGQGTRLTVV.

This clone has just a few counts. The rearrangement uses TRBV7-9 and TRBJ2-6, with TRBD1 matching 7 bases. Germline CDR1 SEHNR, CDR2 FQNEAQ (reference sequence). J lost 11 bases, V lost 5 bases, and 15 bases had no gene match. This CDR3 spans 16 amino acids. This CDR3 reads CASSLGTALSGDVLTF. The CDR3 coding sequence is TGTGCCAGCAGCCTGGGGACAGCGCTTTCCGGGGACGTCCTGACTTTC.

The rearrangement joins TRBV5-4 to TRBJ2-7; 9 bases are shared with TRBD2. Germline values: CDR1 SGHNT, CDR2 YYREEE (reference sequence). The length of the CDR3 is 15 residues. V gave up 0 bases and J gave up 5 bases; unmatched junction bases: 6. The CDR3 loop is CASSLVLAGGNEQYF. For the CDR3, the DNA is TGTGCCAGCAGCTTGGTTCTGGCGGGGGGGAACGAGCAGTACTTC.

The CDR3 DNA reads TGTGCCAGCAGTTTCTTCTCTGGGGCCAACGTCCTGACTTTC. This sequence encodes CASSFFSGANVLTF. The V call is TRBV27, the J call TRBJ2-6; D remains unclear. Between the trimmed V and J ends, which lost 3 bases and 0 bases, there was a span of 3 bases. The CDR3 runs 14 residues. The germline gives CDR1 MNHEY, CDR2 SMNVEV (reference sequence).

This clone occurred a few times. The chain couples TRBV5-1 to TRBJ2-2; D unresolved. The CDR3 has 14 amino acids. Germline CDR1 SGHRS, CDR2 YFSETQ. V was trimmed by 0 bases and J by 0 bases, leaving 3 bases between them. The CDR3 region is CASSLVANTGELFF. CDR3 in DNA: TGCGCCAGCAGCTTGGTAGCGAACACCGGGGAGCTGTTTTTT.

V and J are TRBV7-9 and TRBJ1-2; TRBD1 is a possible D gene (6 bases). V gave up 11 bases and J gave up 7 bases, with 23 bases separating them. This CDR3 contains 14 residues. Germline CDR1 reads SEHNR; CDR2 reads FQNEAQ (reference sequence). CDR3 protein: CAASTGIPGGGYTF. The CDR3 DNA follows: TGTGCCGCCAGTACAGGGATCCCTGGGGGTGGCTACACCTTC.

This clone was picked up a small number of times. The chain carries TRBV5-1 and TRBJ1-1, with a weak D call TRBD1 (6 bases). This CDR3 is 14 amino acids long. In germline, CDR1 is SGHRS, CDR2 YFSETQ. Between the trimmed V and J ends, which lost 2 bases and 6 bases, there was a span of 14 bases. The CDR3 spells CASSFQGTNPEAFF. CDR3 in DNA: TGCGCCAGCAGCTTCCAGGGGACAAACCCTGAAGCTTTCTTT.

V is TRBV7-9 and J is TRBJ2-1; 9 bases are shared with TRBD1. From germline, CDR1 is SEHNR and CDR2 FQNEAQ (reference sequence). The CDR3 totals 15 residues. V dropped 5 bases and J dropped 7; count of bases not matched to a gene: 9. DNA for the CDR3: TGTGCCAGCAGCATTTGGGACAGGGCGGGAAATGAGCAGTTCTTC. As protein: CASSIWDRAGNEQFF. Variable domain in full (rest from reference TRBV7-9 and TRBJ2-1): DTGVSQNPRHKITKRGQNVTFRCDPISEHNRLYWYRQTLGQGPEFLTYFQNEAQLEKSRLLSDRFSAERPKGSFSTLEIQRTEQGDSAMYLCASSIWDRAGNEQFFGPGTRLTVL.

This chain links TRBV30 with TRBJ1-2; D might be TRBD1 (5 bases). V gave up 0 bases and J gave up 3 bases, with 17 bases separating them. The CDR3 totals 16 residues. Per germline, CDR1 GTSNPN and CDR2 SVGIG (reference sequence). The CDR3 is CAWSVPGGIRDYGYTF. The CDR3 DNA is TGTGCCTGGAGTGTACCGGGGGGGATCCGGGACTATGGCTACACCTTC.

The chain links TRBV6-6 to TRBJ1-1; no clear D gene. The CDR3 totals 13 residues. Germline CDR1 and CDR2: MNHNY and SVGAGI (reference sequence). V shed 7 bases and J shed 11 bases, with 20 bases lying between them. The DNA for the CDR3 is TGTGCCAGCAATCCTTCGGCCTTCGGGGTGGCTTTCTTT. Translating it yields CASNPSAFGVAFF.

This rearrangement joins TRBV28 to TRBJ2-1; D is undetermined. The V gene lost 6 bases and the J gene lost 3 bases, with 6 bases spanning the gap. The CDR3 runs 12 residues. Germline-derived CDR1 and CDR2 are MDHEN and SYDVKM. The CDR3 DNA reads TGTGCCAGCAGGGCATACTACAATGAGCAGTTCTTC. Translated, it gives CASRAYYNEQFF. Complete variable domain (other parts from reference TRBV28 and TRBJ2-1): DVKVTQSSRYLVKRTGEKVFLECVQDMDHENMFWYRQDPGLGLRLIYFSYDVKMKEKGDIPEGYSVSREKKERFSLILESASTNQTSMYLCASRAYYNEQFFGPGTRLTVL.

The chain joins TRBV5-5 to TRBJ1-2, with a possible D match to TRBD1 (6 bases). Between the trimmed V and J ends, which lost 1 base and 4 bases, there was a span of 11 bases. The V gene's germline CDR1 is SGHKS and CDR2 YYEKEE (reference sequence). The CDR3 runs 14 residues. The CDR3 reads CASSLFEGGYGYTF. The CDR3 nucleotides read TGTGCCAGCAGCTTGTTTGAAGGGGGCTATGGCTACACCTTC.

The chain couples TRBV25-1 to TRBJ1-1; no clear D gene. CDR1 is MGHDK, CDR2 SYGVNS, per germline. The CDR3 runs to 14 residues. Trimming removed 2 bases from V and 11 bases from J, with 18 bases in between. The CDR3 spells CASSESQYWSRAFF. The CDR3 nucleotides are TGTGCCAGCAGTGAAAGTCAGTACTGGTCTAGGGCTTTCTTT.

In DNA form, the CDR3 reads TGTGCCAGCAGTTTCTCCAGGGTGACTGAAGCTTTCTTT. Encoded protein: CASSFSRVTEAFF. The rearrangement links TRBV27 to TRBJ1-1; D might be TRBD1 (5 bases). The CDR3 runs 13 residues. Deletions cut 3 bases from V and 5 bases from J, with 10 bases between. In germline, CDR1 is MNHEY, CDR2 SMNVEV (reference sequence).

The chain recombines TRBV18 with TRBJ1-2, with D possibly matching TRBD1 (5 bases). The CDR3 consists of 13 residues. V lost 4 bases and J lost 3, with 9 bases in between. Germline V lookup: CDR1 KGHSH, CDR2 LQKENI. The CDR3 sequence: CASSQSGDYGYTF. The CDR3 DNA reads TGTGCCAGCTCACAGTCGGGGGACTATGGCTACACCTTC.